The entry below describes one T cell receptor beta chain. Its specificity is not known. This entry comes from a study of regulatory dendritic cells for organ transplantation. The ends lost 10 bases at V and 6 bases at J; junction bases unmatched: 14. Germline V gene data show CDR1 as MNHNS and CDR2 as SASEGT. The CDR3 covers 14 residues. Data came from immunoSEQ multiplex PCR; TCRdb stores just in-frame clones and leaves some out. The repertoire holds some 9,600 clones, with roughly 65% as singletons. Sorted subsets were CFSE-labeled and cultured less than six days with allogeneic dendritic cells. The V call is TRBV6-1, the J call TRBJ1-1; 7 nucleotides align to TRBD1. Sequencing input: naive CD4+ T cells from blood cultured with dendritic cells. The subset is: CD45RA+ naive T cells. The source of this sequence is a human donor in good health. The chain's CDR3 is CATDLEQGIAEAFF. The CDR3 nucleotides read TGTGCCACCGACCTTGAACAGGGGATCGCTGAAGCTTTCTTT.